Included here is one T cell receptor (beta chain) sequence, with context. The antigen is not known. This CDR3 comprises 16 residues. Germline trimming cut 4 bases from V and 7 bases from J; bases unmatched to any gene: 10. CDR1 and CDR2 (germline): LNHDA, SQIVND (reference sequence). This entry is derived from a study of T cell responses to AZD1222 COVID-19 vaccine. In the study overall: Pooling covered second doses at about 4 or about 12 weeks. Whole-study findings and limits: The span of vaccine-associated CD4 TCRs extended across spike, with dominance at 160-218 and 743-854. Repertoires were obtained only post-peak T cell response. Nearly half of unique spike-specific TCRs reportedly avoided B.1.351 and B.1.1.7 mutated regions.

Sequencing used immunoSEQ multiplex PCR; TCRdb keeps in-frame clones, though not all of them. Of approximately 150,000 clones in the sample, around 93% are singletons; the top ten hold 1.1% to 1.5%. The sample here was peripheral blood, taken on day 0 of AZD1222 vaccination. This sequence originates from an adult in good health. This chain joins TRBV19 and TRBJ1-2; 12 bases align to TRBD1. The CDR3 reads CASSTPGDRGQVGYTF. CDR3 coding DNA: TGTGCCAGTAGTACCCCCGGGGACAGGGGGCAGGTTGGCTACACCTTC.